The T cell receptor (beta chain) under discussion was sequenced for a study of T-cell reconstitution after alpha-beta-depleted transplantation in children. The V gene lost 7 bases and the J gene lost 0 bases, with 13 bases spanning the gap. Germline values: CDR1 SQVTM, CDR2 ANQGSEA. The CDR3 length is 13 residues. Using unique molecular identifiers, the investigators prepared the TCRbeta library. Each CDR3 protein gets one entry after TCRdb re-called the PCR reads with MiXCR. This sample has about 410,000 distinct CDR3 sequences, with about a fifth found just once. The TCR comes from a human donor who donated a stem cell graft to a child with acute myeloid leukemia. The V gene is TRBV29-1, the J gene TRBJ2-7; D remains unclear. The specimen was PBMCs from the stem cell graft donor, collected from the stem cell graft. CDR3 residues: CSARTVSSYEQYF. CDR3 DNA sequence: TGCAGCGCCCGGACGGTGAGCTCCTACGAGCAGTACTTC.